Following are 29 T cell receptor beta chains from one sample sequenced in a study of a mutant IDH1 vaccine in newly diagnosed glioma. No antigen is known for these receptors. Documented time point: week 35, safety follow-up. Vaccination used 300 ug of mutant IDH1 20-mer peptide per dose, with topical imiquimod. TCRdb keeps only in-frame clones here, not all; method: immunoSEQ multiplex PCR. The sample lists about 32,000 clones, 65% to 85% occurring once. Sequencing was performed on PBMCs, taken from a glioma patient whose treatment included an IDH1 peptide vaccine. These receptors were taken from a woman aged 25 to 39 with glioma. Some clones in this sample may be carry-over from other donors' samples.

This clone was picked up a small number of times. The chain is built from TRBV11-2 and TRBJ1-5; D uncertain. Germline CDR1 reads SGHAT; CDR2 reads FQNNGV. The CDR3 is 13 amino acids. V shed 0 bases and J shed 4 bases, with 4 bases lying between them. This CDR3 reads CASSLDLNQPQHF. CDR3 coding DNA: TGTGCCAGCAGCTTAGACCTGAATCAGCCCCAGCATTTT.

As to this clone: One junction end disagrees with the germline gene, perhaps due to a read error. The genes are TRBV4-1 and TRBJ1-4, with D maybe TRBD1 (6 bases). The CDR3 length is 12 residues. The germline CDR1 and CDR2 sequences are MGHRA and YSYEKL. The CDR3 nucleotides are TGCGCCAGCAGTCAAGACAGGGAAAAACTGTTTTTT. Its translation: CASSQDREKLFF.

The CDR3 reads CASSSDRTGGSGNTIYF. DNA of the CDR3: TGTGCCAGCAGCTCGGATCGGACAGGGGGGTCCGGAAACACCATATATTTT. The rearrangement uses TRBV7-9 and TRBJ1-3; 10 bases fit TRBD1. This CDR3 is built from 17 residues. Germline CDR1 reads SEHNR; CDR2 reads FQNEAQ (reference sequence). After removal of 4 bases from V and 4 bases from J, the junction contained 10 bases not matched to a gene.

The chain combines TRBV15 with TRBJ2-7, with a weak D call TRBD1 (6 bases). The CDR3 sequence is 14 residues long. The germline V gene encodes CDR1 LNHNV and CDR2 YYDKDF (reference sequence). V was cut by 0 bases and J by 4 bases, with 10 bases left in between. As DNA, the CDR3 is TGTGCCACCAGCAGAGATCAGGGGAAATACGAGCAGTACTTC. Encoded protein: CATSRDQGKYEQYF.

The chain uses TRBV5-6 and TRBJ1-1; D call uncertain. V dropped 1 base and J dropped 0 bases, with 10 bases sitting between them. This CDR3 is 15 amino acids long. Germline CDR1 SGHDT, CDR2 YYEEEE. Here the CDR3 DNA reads TGTGCCAGCAGCTTGAAGAGAGTTTTGAACACTGAAGCTTTCTTT. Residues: CASSLKRVLNTEAFF.

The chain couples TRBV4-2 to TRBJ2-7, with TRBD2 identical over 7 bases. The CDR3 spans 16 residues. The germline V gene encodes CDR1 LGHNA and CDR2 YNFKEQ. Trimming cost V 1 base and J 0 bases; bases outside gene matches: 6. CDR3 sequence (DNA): TGTGCCAGCAGCCAAGCGCTAGCGGAGAGCTCCTACGAGCAGTACTTC. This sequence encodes CASSQALAESSYEQYF.

The CDR3: CAISGSGSFYEQFF. The CDR3 DNA sequence: TGTGCCATCAGTGGAAGCGGGAGTTTCTATGAGCAGTTCTTC. The gene calls are TRBV10-3 and TRBJ2-1; 8 nucleotides line up with TRBD2. There are 14 residues in the CDR3. Germline CDR1 is ENHRY and CDR2 is SYGVKD. With 4 bases clipped from V and 8 bases from J, the junction kept 7 bases outside the gene matches.

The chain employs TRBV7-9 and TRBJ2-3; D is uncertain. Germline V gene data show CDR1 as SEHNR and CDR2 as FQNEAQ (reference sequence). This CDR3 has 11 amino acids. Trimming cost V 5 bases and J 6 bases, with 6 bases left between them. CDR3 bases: TGTGCCAGCAGCCTCTGGGATACGCAGTATTTT. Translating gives CASSLWDTQYF.

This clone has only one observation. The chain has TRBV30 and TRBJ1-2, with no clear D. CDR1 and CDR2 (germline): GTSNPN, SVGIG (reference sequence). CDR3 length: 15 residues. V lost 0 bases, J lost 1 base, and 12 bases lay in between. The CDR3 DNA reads TGTGCCTGGAGTGTGGCCCGGGAGGTTAACTATGGCTACACCTTC. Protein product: CAWSVAREVNYGYTF.

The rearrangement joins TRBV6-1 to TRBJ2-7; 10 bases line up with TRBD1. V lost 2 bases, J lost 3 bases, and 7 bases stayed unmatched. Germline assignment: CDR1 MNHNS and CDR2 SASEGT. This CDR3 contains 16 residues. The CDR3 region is CASSERRGQGIYEQYF. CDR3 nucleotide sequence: TGTGCCAGCAGTGAAAGAAGGGGACAGGGGATCTACGAGCAGTACTTC.

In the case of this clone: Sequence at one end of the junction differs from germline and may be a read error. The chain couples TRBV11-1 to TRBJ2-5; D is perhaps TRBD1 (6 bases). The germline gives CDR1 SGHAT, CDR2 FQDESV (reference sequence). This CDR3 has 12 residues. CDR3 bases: TGTGCCAGCAGTTTAGGGGGTAACCCCCAGTACTTC. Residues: CASSLGGNPQYF. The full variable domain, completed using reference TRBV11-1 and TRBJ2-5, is EAEVAQSPRYKITEKSQAVAFWCDPISGHATLYWYRQILGQGPELLVQFQDESVVDDSQLPKDRFSAERLKGVDSTLKIQPAELGDSAMYLCASSLGGNPQYFGPGTRLLVL.

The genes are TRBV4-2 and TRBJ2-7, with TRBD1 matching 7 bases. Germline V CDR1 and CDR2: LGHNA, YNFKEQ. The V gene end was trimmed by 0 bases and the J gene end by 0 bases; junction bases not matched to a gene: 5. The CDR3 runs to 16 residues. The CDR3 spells CASSQEVGTVSYEQYF. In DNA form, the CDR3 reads TGTGCCAGCAGCCAAGAAGTGGGGACAGTCTCCTACGAGCAGTACTTC.

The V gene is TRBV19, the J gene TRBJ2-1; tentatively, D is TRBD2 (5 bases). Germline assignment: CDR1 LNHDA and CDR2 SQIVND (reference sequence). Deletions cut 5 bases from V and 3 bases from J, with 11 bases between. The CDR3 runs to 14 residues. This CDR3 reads CASSSTRSYNEQFF. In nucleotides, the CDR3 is TGTGCCAGTAGTTCCACTAGGAGCTACAATGAGCAGTTCTTC.

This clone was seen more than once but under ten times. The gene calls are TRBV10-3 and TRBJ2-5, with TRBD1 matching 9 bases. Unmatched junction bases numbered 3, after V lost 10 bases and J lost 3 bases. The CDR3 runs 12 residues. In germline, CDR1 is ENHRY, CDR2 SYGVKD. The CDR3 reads CATWTGEETQYF. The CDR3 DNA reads TGTGCCACTTGGACAGGGGAAGAGACCCAGTACTTC.

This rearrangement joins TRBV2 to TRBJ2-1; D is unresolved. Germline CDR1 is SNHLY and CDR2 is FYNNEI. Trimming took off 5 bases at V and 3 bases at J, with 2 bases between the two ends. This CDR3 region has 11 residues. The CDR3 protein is CASSYYNEQFF. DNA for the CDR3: TGTGCCAGCAGTTACTACAATGAGCAGTTCTTC.

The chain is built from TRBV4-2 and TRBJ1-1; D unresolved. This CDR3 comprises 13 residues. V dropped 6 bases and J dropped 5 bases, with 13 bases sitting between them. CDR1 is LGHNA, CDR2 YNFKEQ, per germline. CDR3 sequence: CASSTSRVTEAFF. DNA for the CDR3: TGTGCCAGCAGTACTAGCCGGGTTACTGAAGCTTTCTTT.

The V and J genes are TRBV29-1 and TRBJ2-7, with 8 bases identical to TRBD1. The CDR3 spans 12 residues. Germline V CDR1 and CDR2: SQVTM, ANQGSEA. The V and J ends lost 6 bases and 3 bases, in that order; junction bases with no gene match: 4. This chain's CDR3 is CSVADRGYEQYF. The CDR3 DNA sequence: TGCAGCGTGGCCGACAGGGGCTACGAGCAGTACTTC.

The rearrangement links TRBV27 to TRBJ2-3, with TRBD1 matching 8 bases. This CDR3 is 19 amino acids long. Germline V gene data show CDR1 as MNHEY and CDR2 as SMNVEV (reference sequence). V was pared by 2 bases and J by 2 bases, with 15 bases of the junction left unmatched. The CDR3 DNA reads TGTGCCAGCAGTTTAGGGACTCCGACAGGGGCACCAATCACAGATACGCAGTATTTT. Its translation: CASSLGTPTGAPITDTQYF.

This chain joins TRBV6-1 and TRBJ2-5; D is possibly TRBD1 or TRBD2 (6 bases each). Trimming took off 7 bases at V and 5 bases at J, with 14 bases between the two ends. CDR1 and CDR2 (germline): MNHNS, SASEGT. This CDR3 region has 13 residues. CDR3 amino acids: CASIERGRETQYF. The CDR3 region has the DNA TGTGCCAGCATCGAACGGGGGCGTGAGACCCAGTACTTC.

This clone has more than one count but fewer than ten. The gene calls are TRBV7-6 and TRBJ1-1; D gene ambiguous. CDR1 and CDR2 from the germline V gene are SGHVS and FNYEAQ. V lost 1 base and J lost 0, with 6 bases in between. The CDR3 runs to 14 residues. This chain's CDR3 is CASSLGKLNTEAFF. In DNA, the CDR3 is TGTGCCAGCAGCTTAGGAAAGCTGAACACTGAAGCTTTCTTT.

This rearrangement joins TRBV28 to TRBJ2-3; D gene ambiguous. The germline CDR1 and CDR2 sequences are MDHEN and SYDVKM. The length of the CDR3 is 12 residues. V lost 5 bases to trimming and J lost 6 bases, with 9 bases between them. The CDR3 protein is CASSGRDDTQYF. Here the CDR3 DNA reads TGTGCCAGCAGTGGGCGCGATGATACGCAGTATTTT.

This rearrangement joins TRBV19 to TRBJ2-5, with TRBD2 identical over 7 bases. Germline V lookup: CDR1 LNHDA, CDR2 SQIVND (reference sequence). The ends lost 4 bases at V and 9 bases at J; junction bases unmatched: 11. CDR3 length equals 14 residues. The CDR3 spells CASSRGGLKEAQYF. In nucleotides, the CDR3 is TGTGCCAGTAGTAGGGGGGGACTGAAGGAGGCCCAGTACTTC.

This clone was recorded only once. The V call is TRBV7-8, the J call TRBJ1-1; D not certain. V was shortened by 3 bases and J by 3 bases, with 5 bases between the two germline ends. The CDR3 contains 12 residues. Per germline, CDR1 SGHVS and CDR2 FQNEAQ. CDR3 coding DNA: TGTGCCAGCAGCTTCCTAGACACTGAAGCTTTCTTT. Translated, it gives CASSFLDTEAFF.

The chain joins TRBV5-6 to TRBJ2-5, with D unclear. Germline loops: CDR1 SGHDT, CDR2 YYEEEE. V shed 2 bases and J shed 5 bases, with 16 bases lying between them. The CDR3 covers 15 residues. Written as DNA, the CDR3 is TGTGCCAGCAGCTTAAGGTCAGGCGCTAAGGAGACCCAGTACTTC. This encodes CASSLRSGAKETQYF.

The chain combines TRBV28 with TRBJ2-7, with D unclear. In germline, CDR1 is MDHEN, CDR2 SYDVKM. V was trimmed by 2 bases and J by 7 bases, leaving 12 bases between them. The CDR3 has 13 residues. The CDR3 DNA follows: TGTGCCAGCAGTTTAGATTCCAATAGGGAGCAGTACTTC. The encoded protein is CASSLDSNREQYF. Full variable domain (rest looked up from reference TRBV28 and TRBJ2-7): DVKVTQSSRYLVKRTGEKVFLECVQDMDHENMFWYRQDPGLGLRLIYFSYDVKMKEKGDIPEGYSVSREKKERFSLILESASTNQTSMYLCASSLDSNREQYFGPGTRLTVT.

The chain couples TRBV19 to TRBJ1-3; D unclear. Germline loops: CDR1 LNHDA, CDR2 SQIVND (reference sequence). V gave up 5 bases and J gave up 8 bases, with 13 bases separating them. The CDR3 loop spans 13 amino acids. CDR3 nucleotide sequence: TGTGCCAGTAGTTTCGGGGAAGGTTACACCATATATTTT. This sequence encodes CASSFGEGYTIYF.

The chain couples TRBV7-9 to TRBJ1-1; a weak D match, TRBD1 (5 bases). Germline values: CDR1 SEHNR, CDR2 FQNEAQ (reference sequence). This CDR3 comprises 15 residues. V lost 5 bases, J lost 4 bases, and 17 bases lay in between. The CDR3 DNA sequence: TGTGCCAGCAGCGCGGGACGGGAGGGTTTCACTGAAGCTTTCTTT. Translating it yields CASSAGREGFTEAFF.

Here the CDR3 DNA reads TGCGCCAGCAGTCCTACGTACAGGGTAAGCTACACCTTC. This gives the protein CASSPTYRVSYTF. The chain employs TRBV10-1 and TRBJ1-2; tentatively, D is TRBD1 (6 bases). The CDR3 extends over 13 amino acids. The germline V gene encodes CDR1 WNHNN and CDR2 SYGVQD (reference sequence). V was pared by 5 bases and J by 9 bases, with 16 bases between.

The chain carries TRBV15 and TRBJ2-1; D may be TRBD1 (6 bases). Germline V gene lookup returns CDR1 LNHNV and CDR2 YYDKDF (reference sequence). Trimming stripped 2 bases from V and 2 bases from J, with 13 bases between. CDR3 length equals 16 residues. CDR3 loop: CATSRHRQVPYNEQFF. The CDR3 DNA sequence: TGTGCCACCAGCAGACATAGACAGGTCCCCTACAATGAGCAGTTCTTC.